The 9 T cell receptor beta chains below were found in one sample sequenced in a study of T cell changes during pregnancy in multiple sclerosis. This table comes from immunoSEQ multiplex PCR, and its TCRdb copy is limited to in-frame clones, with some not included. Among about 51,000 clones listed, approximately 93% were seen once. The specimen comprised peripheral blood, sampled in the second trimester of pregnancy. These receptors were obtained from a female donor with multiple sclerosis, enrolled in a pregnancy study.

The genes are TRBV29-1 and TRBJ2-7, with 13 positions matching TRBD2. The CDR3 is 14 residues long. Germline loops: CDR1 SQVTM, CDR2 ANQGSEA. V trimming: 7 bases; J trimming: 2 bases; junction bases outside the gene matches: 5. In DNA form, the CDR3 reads TGCAGCGCCCAGGGACTAGCGGGGCCCTACGAGCAGTACTTC. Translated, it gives CSAQGLAGPYEQYF.

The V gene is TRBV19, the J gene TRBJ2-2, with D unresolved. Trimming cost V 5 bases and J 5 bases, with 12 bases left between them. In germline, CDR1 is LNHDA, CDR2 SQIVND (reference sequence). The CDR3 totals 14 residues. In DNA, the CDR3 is TGTGCCAGTAGTTTTAACAGTAGGACCGGGGAGCTGTTTTTT. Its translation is CASSFNSRTGELFF.

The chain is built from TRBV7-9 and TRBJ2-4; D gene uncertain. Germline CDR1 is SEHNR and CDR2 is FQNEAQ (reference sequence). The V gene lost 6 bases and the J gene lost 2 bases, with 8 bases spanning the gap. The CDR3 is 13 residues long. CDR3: CASSQHTKNIQYF. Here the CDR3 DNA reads TGTGCCAGCAGTCAACACACCAAAAACATTCAGTACTTC.

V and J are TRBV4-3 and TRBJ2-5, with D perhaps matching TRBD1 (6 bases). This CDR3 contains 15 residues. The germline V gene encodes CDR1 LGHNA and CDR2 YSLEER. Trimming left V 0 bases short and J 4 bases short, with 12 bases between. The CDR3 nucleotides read TGCGCCAGCAGCCAAGATCTCAGGGGTGGAGAGACCCAGTACTTC. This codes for CASSQDLRGGETQYF.

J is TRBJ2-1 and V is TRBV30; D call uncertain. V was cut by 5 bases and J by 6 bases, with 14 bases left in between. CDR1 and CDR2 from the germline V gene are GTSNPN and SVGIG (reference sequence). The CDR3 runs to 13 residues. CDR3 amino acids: CAWCPSIPNEQFF. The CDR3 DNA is TGTGCCTGGTGCCCAAGCATTCCCAATGAGCAGTTCTTC.

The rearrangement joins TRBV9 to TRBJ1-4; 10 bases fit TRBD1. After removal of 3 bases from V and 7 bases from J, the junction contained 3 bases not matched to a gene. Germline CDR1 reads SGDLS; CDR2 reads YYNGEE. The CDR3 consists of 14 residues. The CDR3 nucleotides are TGTGCCAGCAGCGAGGGACAGGGGATTGAAAAACTGTTTTTT. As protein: CASSEGQGIEKLFF.

CDR3 loop: CASSNRDRRIEGTAGELFF. The CDR3 DNA reads TGCGCCAGCAGCAACCGGGACAGGCGTATAGAGGGGACTGCCGGGGAGCTGTTTTTT. This sequence joins TRBV4-1 and TRBJ2-2; 8 positions match TRBD1. The CDR3 loop spans 19 amino acids. The J segment lost 6 bases and the V segment lost 5 bases, leaving 20 bases of the junction unmatched. Germline-derived CDR1 and CDR2 are MGHRA and YSYEKL.

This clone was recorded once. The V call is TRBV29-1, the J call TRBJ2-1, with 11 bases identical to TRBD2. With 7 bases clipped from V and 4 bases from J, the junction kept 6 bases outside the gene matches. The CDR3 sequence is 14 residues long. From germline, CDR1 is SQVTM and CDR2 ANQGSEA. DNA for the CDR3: TGCAGCGCCAGACTAGCGGGGAATTACAATGAGCAGTTCTTC. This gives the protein CSARLAGNYNEQFF.

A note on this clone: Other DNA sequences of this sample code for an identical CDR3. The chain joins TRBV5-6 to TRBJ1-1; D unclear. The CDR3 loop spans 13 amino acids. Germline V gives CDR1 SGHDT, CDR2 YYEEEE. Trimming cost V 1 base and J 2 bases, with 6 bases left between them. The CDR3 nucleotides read TGTGCCAGCAGCTTGACAGCTAACACTGAAGCTTTCTTT. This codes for CASSLTANTEAFF.